Presented here are 17 T cell receptor beta chains from one specimen sequenced in a study of shared clonotypes between healthy human individuals. CD45RO-negative CD8 cells positively selected for CCR7 made up the naive population, which excluded terminally differentiated effector memory CD45RA+ cells. Measured with immunoSEQ multiplex PCR; TCRdb has only the in-frame clones, and not every one. In the table there are about 1,800,000 clones, roughly 95% of which are singletons. Sequenced material: naive CD8+ T cells sorted from blood. Source of these receptors: a young man in good health.

V and J are TRBV28 and TRBJ2-7; D ambiguous. The CDR3 covers 16 residues. CDR1 is MDHEN, CDR2 SYDVKM, per germline. V lost 6 bases to trimming and J lost 1 base, with 19 bases between them. This CDR3 reads CASSHGSTPVSYEQYF. The CDR3 DNA sequence: TGTGCCAGCAGCCACGGGTCAACACCGGTGTCCTACGAGCAGTACTTC.

This clone was seen once. This chain joins TRBV7-8 and TRBJ1-1, with D uncertain. V lost 2 bases and J lost 8, with 9 bases in between. Germline CDR1 reads SGHVS; CDR2 reads FQNEAQ. There are 12 residues in the CDR3. The CDR3 is CASSLLRWEAFF. DNA of the CDR3: TGTGCCAGCAGCTTACTCAGATGGGAAGCTTTCTTT.

The chain combines TRBV5-5 with TRBJ1-2; tentative D call: TRBD1 (6 bases). Trimming left V 0 bases short and J 3 bases short, with 12 bases between. CDR1 is SGHKS and CDR2 is YYEKEE in the germline V gene (reference sequence). The CDR3 runs to 15 residues. This chain's CDR3 is CASSLDRVVDYGYTF. The DNA for the CDR3 is TGTGCCAGCAGCTTGGACAGGGTGGTAGACTATGGCTACACCTTC.

This sequence joins TRBV5-6 and TRBJ2-5, with 11 bases matching TRBD1. Germline trimming cut 4 bases from V and 5 bases from J; bases unmatched to any gene: 13. CDR1 SGHDT and CDR2 YYEEEE come from the germline V gene. The CDR3 is made up of 17 amino acids. For the CDR3, the DNA is TGTGCCAGCAGCCTCCGGCCCGGACAGGGGGCGACGGAGACCCAGTACTTC. Residues: CASSLRPGQGATETQYF.

As for this clone: The sample holds other DNA sequences that translate to the same CDR3. V gene TRBV19 combines with J gene TRBJ2-1, with 7 bases matching TRBD2. Germline V gene sequence: CDR1 LNHDA, CDR2 SQIVND (reference sequence). This CDR3 region has 14 residues. J was trimmed by 4 bases and V by 3 bases; bases with no gene match: 3. CDR3 coding DNA: TGTGCCAGTAGTATTGGTAGCGGGTACAATGAGCAGTTCTTC. It translates to CASSIGSGYNEQFF.

This clone has a single count. The chain has TRBV27 and TRBJ2-5; a weak D match, TRBD2 (6 bases). Germline assignment: CDR1 MNHEY and CDR2 SMNVEV (reference sequence). CDR3 length: 16 residues. Trimming removed 5 bases from V and 0 bases from J, with 16 bases in between. The CDR3 DNA sequence: TGTGCCAGCAGTCCTACCCTATCGGGGGACCAAGAGACCCAGTACTTC. Amino acids: CASSPTLSGDQETQYF.

The gene calls are TRBV6-1 and TRBJ2-7; 8 nucleotides align to TRBD1. V lost 8 bases to trimming and J lost 2 bases; unmatched junction nucleotides: 5. This CDR3 spans 13 amino acids. Germline values: CDR1 MNHNS, CDR2 SASEGT. CDR3 sequence: CASWTGPTYEQYF. CDR3 bases: TGTGCCAGCTGGACAGGGCCCACCTACGAGCAGTACTTC.

The rearrangement uses TRBV29-1 and TRBJ2-3; D gene unclear. This CDR3 is 10 amino acids long. The ends were cut back, 2 bases at V and 3 bases at J, with 0 bases in the middle. Germline CDR1 is SQVTM and CDR2 is ANQGSEA. CDR3 sequence reads: CSVETDTQYF. The CDR3 DNA sequence: TGCAGCGTTGAAACAGATACGCAGTATTTT.

The chain uses TRBV9 and TRBJ2-5; 14 nucleotides align to TRBD2. Trimming removed 3 bases from V and 2 bases from J; junction bases left unmatched: 3. Germline values: CDR1 SGDLS, CDR2 YYNGEE. CDR3 length: 16 residues. The CDR3 nucleotides read TGTGCCAGCAGCGGCGGACTAGCGGGGGGACAAGAGACCCAGTACTTC. Translating gives CASSGGLAGGQETQYF.

J is TRBJ2-7 and V is TRBV5-5, with TRBD2 as a possible D gene (5 bases). The CDR3 length is 14 residues. V lost 0 bases to trimming and J lost 5 bases, with 12 bases between them. CDR1 and CDR2 (germline): SGHKS, YYEKEE (reference sequence). This CDR3 is CASSLGPGWDEQYF. The CDR3 DNA follows: TGTGCCAGCAGCTTGGGCCCGGGGTGGGACGAGCAGTACTTC.

This sequence joins TRBV9 and TRBJ2-7; 8 nucleotides line up with TRBD1. CDR1 and CDR2 (germline): SGDLS, YYNGEE. The trim removed 0 bases at V and 7 bases at J, leaving 12 bases unmatched. The CDR3 consists of 16 residues. CDR3 protein: CASSVEGQGALGEQYF. DNA of the CDR3: TGTGCCAGCAGCGTAGAGGGCCAGGGGGCGCTGGGTGAGCAGTACTTC.

The chain couples TRBV9 to TRBJ1-6, with TRBD1 as a possible D gene (6 bases). The CDR3 has 13 amino acids. Looked up from germline, CDR1 is SGDLS and CDR2 is YYNGEE. V lost 4 bases, J lost 10 bases, and 12 bases lay in between. CDR3 sequence reads: CASSQYRESPLHF. CDR3 nucleotides: TGTGCCAGCAGCCAGTACAGGGAGTCACCCCTCCACTTT. Using reference TRBV9 and TRBJ1-6 for the parts outside the CDR3, the full variable domain is DSGVTQTPKHLITATGQRVTLRCSPRSGDLSVYWYQQSLDQGLQFLIQYYNGEERAKGNILERFSAQQFPDLHSELNLSSLELGDSALYFCASSQYRESPLHFGNGTRLTVT.

This chain joins TRBV10-1 and TRBJ2-7; D is unresolved. The CDR3 is 13 residues long. V lost 3 bases and J lost 6, with 12 bases in between. Per germline, CDR1 WNHNN and CDR2 SYGVQD (reference sequence). The CDR3: CASSDSFSSEQYF. The CDR3 DNA follows: TGCGCCAGCAGTGACAGCTTTTCGAGCGAGCAGTACTTC.

Concerning this clone: This CDR3 is also generated by other DNA sequences in the sample. This chain's CDR3 is CASSLSLNQPQHF. The CDR3 region has the DNA TGTGCCAGCAGTTTGTCCCTGAATCAGCCCCAGCATTTT. The V gene is TRBV27, the J gene TRBJ1-5; unclear D gene. The CDR3 extends over 13 amino acids. V shed 3 bases and J shed 4 bases, with 7 bases lying between them. Germline V gene data show CDR1 as MNHEY and CDR2 as SMNVEV (reference sequence).

The V gene is TRBV27, the J gene TRBJ2-7; D is perhaps TRBD2 (5 bases). With 4 bases removed from V and 3 bases from J, the gap between germline ends came to 19 bases. The germline gives CDR1 MNHEY, CDR2 SMNVEV (reference sequence). This CDR3 region has 16 residues. The CDR3 coding sequence is TGTGCCAGCAGTTCCCCGGGGTCCGTGAGAAACTACGAGCAGTACTTC. It encodes CASSSPGSVRNYEQYF.

The rearrangement links TRBV19 to TRBJ2-1; D not resolved. Trimming pared 0 bases from V and 0 bases from J, leaving 9 bases between. This CDR3 is 16 amino acids long. Per the germline V gene, CDR1 is LNHDA and CDR2 is SQIVND (reference sequence). The CDR3 DNA follows: TGTGCCAGTAGTATAGACCCCGCCGTCTCCTACAATGAGCAGTTCTTC. Translation gives CASSIDPAVSYNEQFF.

The chain employs TRBV13 and TRBJ2-7; TRBD2 aligns across 7 bases. The CDR3 consists of 15 residues. Germline V CDR1 and CDR2: PRHDT, FYEKMQ (reference sequence). With V trimmed by 4 bases and J by 2 bases, 8 bases remained unmatched. CDR3 sequence (DNA): TGTGCCAGCAGCTCGTCAGCTAGCGGTGCCTACGAGCAGTACTTC. Protein sequence: CASSSSASGAYEQYF.